A single sample gave rise to the 27 T cell receptor beta chains below, sequenced in a study of T cells after yellow fever vaccination. TCRdb independently ran MiXCR on the 5' RACE reads; one entry per CDR3 protein. The sample holds about 630,000 distinct CDR3 sequences, approximately 13% seen once. Sequences were derived from PBMCs, sampled on the day of the yellow fever booster vaccination. The receptors stem from a man aged 30-40 years who received the YFV17D yellow fever vaccine.

The chain links TRBV7-2 to TRBJ1-5; tentative D call: TRBD1 (6 bases). The germline V and J ends were trimmed by 6 bases and 0 bases, with 12 bases remaining between them. Germline V gene sequence: CDR1 SGHTA, CDR2 FQGNSA. The CDR3 is 15 residues long. The DNA of the CDR3 is TGTGCCAGCAGGTGGCGGACAGATAGCAATCAGCCCCAGCATTTT. Translated, it gives CASRWRTDSNQPQHF.

This clonotype was counted between two and nine times. The J gene is TRBJ1-6, the V gene TRBV4-3; D is undetermined. The CDR3 totals 16 residues. V gave up 4 bases and J gave up 0 bases, with 10 bases separating them. The germline CDR1 and CDR2 sequences are LGHNA and YSLEER. In DNA, the CDR3 is TGCGCCAGCAGCCCGGTCGTGAGCTCCTATAATTCACCCCTCCACTTT. Its protein is CASSPVVSSYNSPLHF.

This clonotype was counted a few times. The chain's CDR3 is CASSIKQGYEQYF. CDR3 coding DNA: TGTGCCAGCAGCATCAAACAGGGGTACGAGCAGTACTTC. The V call is TRBV9, the J call TRBJ2-7, with 7 positions matching TRBD1. The CDR3 has 13 amino acids. The germline gives CDR1 SGDLS, CDR2 YYNGEE. The V and J ends lost 4 bases and 4 bases, in that order; junction bases with no gene match: 5.

CDR3 amino acids: CASSYSAGGGDYGYTF. In nucleotides, the CDR3 is TGTGCCAGCAGTTACTCGGCAGGAGGCGGGGACTATGGCTACACCTTC. The chain employs TRBV6-5 and TRBJ1-2; D gene ambiguous. The CDR3 is 16 residues long. The germline gives CDR1 MNHEY, CDR2 SVGAGI. V was clipped by 0 bases and J by 3 bases, with 14 bases between them.

This clonotype was counted many times. This rearrangement joins TRBV29-1 to TRBJ2-3; D is perhaps TRBD1 (6 bases). CDR1 is SQVTM, CDR2 ANQGSEA, per germline. The V and J ends lost 5 bases and 2 bases respectively, with 17 bases between them. CDR3 length: 15 amino acids. The CDR3 here is CSVLKQGWPTDTQYF. DNA of the CDR3: TGCAGCGTTTTGAAACAGGGATGGCCCACAGATACGCAGTATTTT.

This clonotype was counted ten times or more. The chain joins TRBV24-1 to TRBJ2-5; 16 bases fit TRBD2. This CDR3 has 17 residues. Germline trimming cut 9 bases from V and 5 bases from J; bases unmatched to any gene: 11. Germline CDR1 KGHDR, CDR2 SFDVKD. Here the CDR3 reads CATAAGTSGRAGETQYF. The DNA of the CDR3 is TGTGCCACCGCCGCCGGGACTAGCGGGAGGGCCGGTGAGACCCAGTACTTC.

This clonotype was found a few times. The chain recombines TRBV6-5 with TRBJ1-5; D ambiguous. CDR1 and CDR2 from the germline V gene are MNHEY and SVGAGI. This CDR3 region has 12 residues. Trimming cost V 6 bases and J 5 bases, with 8 bases left between them. CDR3 sequence (DNA): TGTGCCAGCAGAAGTTGGGATCAGCCCCAGCATTTT. It is translated as CASRSWDQPQHF.

This clonotype was picked up many times. Compared with germline, one end of the junction differs, possibly owing to a read error. V is TRBV12-3 or TRBV12-4 and J is TRBJ2-3; D may be TRBD2 (5 bases). CDR3 length equals 14 residues. CDR3 in amino acids: CASSRNGGTDTQYF. The CDR3 DNA reads as TGTGCCAGCAGTCGCAATGGAGGCACGGATACGCAGTATTTT.

The chain joins TRBV7-9 to TRBJ2-1; possible D gene TRBD1, 5 bases. The CDR3 sequence is 13 residues long. V was shortened by 5 bases and J by 15 bases, with 20 bases between the two germline ends. Germline assignment: CDR1 SEHNR and CDR2 FQNEAQ (reference sequence). CDR3 loop: CASSPDAPSGAFF. The CDR3 DNA sequence: TGTGCCAGCAGCCCAGACGCGCCGTCTGGGGCGTTCTTC.

The chain joins TRBV5-3 to TRBJ2-4; the match to TRBD1 covers 9 bases. TRBV5-3 is annotated as an ORF whose role is uncertain. With 4 bases clipped from V and 0 bases from J, the junction kept 11 bases outside the gene matches. The CDR3 has 18 residues. CDR3 sequence: CARSLIGQGTIAKNIQYF. The CDR3 nucleotides read TGTGCCAGAAGCCTAATCGGACAGGGGACGATAGCCAAAAACATTCAGTACTTC.

This chain uses TRBV20-1 with TRBJ2-7; D call uncertain. Germline CDR1 DFQATT, CDR2 SNEGSKA (reference sequence). The length of the CDR3 is 15 residues. V was pared by 6 bases and J by 4 bases, with 22 bases between. The CDR3, as DNA: TGCAGTGCCATCCCCCAATCTCGACTGAGATACGAGCAGTACTTC. It specifies CSAIPQSRLRYEQYF.

The chain couples TRBV5-1 to TRBJ2-3, with D uncertain. Deletions cut 1 base from V and 6 bases from J, with 12 bases between. The CDR3 covers 14 residues. Germline lookup yields CDR1 SGHRS and CDR2 YFSETQ. In DNA form, the CDR3 reads TGCGCCAGCAGCTTGTCGCTGGTTGGGGATACGCAGTATTTT. Translated: CASSLSLVGDTQYF.

The rearrangement links TRBV3-1 to TRBJ2-1; the D is unclear. Trimming left V 0 bases short and J 6 bases short, with 12 bases between. CDR1 is LGHDT and CDR2 is YNNKEL in the germline V gene (reference sequence). This CDR3 is built from 15 residues. The CDR3 loop reads CASSQDLKFPNEQFF. The CDR3 bases are TGTGCCAGCAGCCAAGATCTTAAGTTCCCCAATGAGCAGTTCTTC.

J is TRBJ2-7 and V is TRBV19; weak D call: TRBD2 (5 bases). This CDR3 has 15 residues. Germline V lookup: CDR1 LNHDA, CDR2 SQIVND (reference sequence). Trimming pared 6 bases from V and 2 bases from J, leaving 17 bases between. The CDR3 DNA is TGTGCCAGTAGAGTCGCCGGACTTGGAACCTACGAGCAGTACTTC. As protein: CASRVAGLGTYEQYF.

The table lists this clonotype with a few counts. The CDR3 is CASSPIIGQGSNTEAFF. CDR3 DNA sequence: TGTGCCAGCAGCCCTATTATCGGACAGGGCTCCAACACTGAAGCTTTCTTT. The rearrangement uses TRBV28 and TRBJ1-1, with 8 bases lining up with TRBD1. V shed 6 bases and J 2 bases; nucleotides not matched to a gene: 14. CDR3 size: 17 residues. Germline values: CDR1 MDHEN, CDR2 SYDVKM.

This clonotype came up many times. This chain connects TRBV7-6 to TRBJ2-7, with D unresolved. The CDR3 runs 15 residues. Germline loops: CDR1 SGHVS, CDR2 FNYEAQ. Trimming pared 0 bases from V and 3 bases from J, leaving 12 bases between. The CDR3 nucleotides read TGTGCCAGCAGCTTAGCGCAAGGGTTCTACTACGAGCAGTACTTC. The encoded protein is CASSLAQGFYYEQYF.

This clonotype appeared a few times. The chain is built from TRBV20-1 and TRBJ2-7; the match to TRBD1 covers 7 bases. Germline V CDR1 and CDR2: DFQATT, SNEGSKA (reference sequence). The CDR3 is made up of 16 amino acids. V shed 0 bases and J 0 bases; nucleotides not matched to a gene: 8. As DNA, the CDR3 is TGCAGTGCTAGAGATCTAGTAGGGGGCGACTCCTACGAGCAGTACTTC. Residues: CSARDLVGGDSYEQYF.

The chain uses TRBV6-5 and TRBJ2-1, with no clear D. CDR1 is MNHEY and CDR2 is SVGAGI in the germline V gene. CDR3 length: 17 residues. Trimming removed 2 bases at V and 2 bases at J, with 16 bases between. The CDR3 spells CASSYLGRVFPYNEQFF. CDR3 bases: TGTGCCAGCAGTTACCTCGGTAGGGTCTTCCCCTACAATGAGCAGTTCTTC.

A few counts support this clonotype. The V and J genes are TRBV20-1 and TRBJ2-7; either TRBD1 or TRBD2 may fit D (5 bases each). V lost 5 bases, J lost 4 bases, and 18 bases lay in between. The CDR3 runs to 14 residues. The V gene's germline CDR1 is DFQATT and CDR2 SNEGSKA (reference sequence). The CDR3 loop reads CSAAPGTGLYEQYF. CDR3 in DNA: TGCAGTGCTGCTCCCGGGACGGGATTATACGAGCAGTACTTC.

This clonotype was seen only a few times. The chain combines TRBV5-5 with TRBJ2-1; tentatively, D is TRBD1 or TRBD2 (5 bases each). Germline V gene sequence: CDR1 SGHKS, CDR2 YYEKEE (reference sequence). Trimming stripped 1 base from V and 1 base from J, with 12 bases between. The CDR3 covers 16 residues. This CDR3 is CASSLNGGVSYNEQFF. CDR3 coding DNA: TGTGCCAGCAGCTTGAATGGGGGAGTGTCCTACAATGAGCAGTTCTTC.

DNA for the CDR3: TGTGCCAGCAGCCCCCGAGGGGAAGAGGAGATCGGGGAGCTGTTTTTT. It translates to CASSPRGEEEIGELFF. The chain recombines TRBV7-9 with TRBJ2-2, with D possibly being TRBD1 or TRBD2 (5 bases each). The CDR3 runs 16 residues. Germline V gives CDR1 SEHNR, CDR2 FQNEAQ (reference sequence). The V end lost 5 bases, the J end lost 7 bases, and 20 bases lay between the germline ends.

The sample holds many counts of this clonotype. V and J are TRBV7-2 and TRBJ2-4; no firm D call. The CDR3 extends over 14 amino acids. Trimming took 5 bases from V and 0 from J, leaving 8 bases between them. Germline V gives CDR1 SGHTA, CDR2 FQGNSA. This CDR3 is CASSQQGAKNIQYF. CDR3 sequence (DNA): TGTGCCAGCAGCCAACAAGGAGCCAAAAACATTCAGTACTTC.

The table lists this clonotype with many counts. The chain joins TRBV25-1 to TRBJ2-7; 8 bases fit TRBD2. Germline V gene sequence: CDR1 MGHDK, CDR2 SYGVNS. The V and J ends lost 5 bases and 6 bases, in that order; junction bases with no gene match: 3. This CDR3 spans 12 amino acids. As DNA, the CDR3 is TGTGCCAGCAGTCAAACTAGCGGCGAGCAGTACTTC. It encodes CASSQTSGEQYF.

V gene TRBV29-1 combines with J gene TRBJ2-4; D remains unclear. There are 13 residues in the CDR3. Deletions cut 0 bases from V and 11 bases from J, with 14 bases between. Germline V gene data show CDR1 as SQVTM and CDR2 as ANQGSEA. The CDR3 coding sequence is TGCAGCGTTGAAGATCCGGTGGGTTTCGTTCAGTACTTC. It specifies CSVEDPVGFVQYF.

This chain joins TRBV9 and TRBJ1-2; perhaps TRBD1 as D (5 bases). Germline V gene sequence: CDR1 SGDLS, CDR2 YYNGEE. The V gene lost 4 bases and the J gene lost 4 bases, with 17 bases spanning the gap. This CDR3 has 15 residues. The chain's CDR3 is CASSTSARDVYGYTF. The CDR3 nucleotides are TGTGCCAGCAGCACCTCCGCCAGGGATGTCTATGGCTACACCTTC.

The chain joins TRBV12-3 or TRBV12-4 to TRBJ1-2, with D unclear. V lost 2 bases and J lost 7, with 14 bases in between. CDR3 size: 14 residues. The CDR3 region has the DNA TGTGCCAGCAGTTTAACGGGTCTCCCGGGTGGCTACACCTTC. This codes for CASSLTGLPGGYTF.

The sample holds a few counts of this clonotype. J is TRBJ1-2 and V is TRBV6-5; D is possibly TRBD1 (5 bases). The V gene lost 2 bases and the J gene lost 7 bases, with 14 bases spanning the gap. The CDR3 covers 14 residues. The germline V gene has CDR1 MNHEY and CDR2 SVGAGI. CDR3 in DNA: TGTGCCAGCAGTTACGCCGCTGGGGGAGGTGGCTACACCTTC. Amino acid sequence: CASSYAAGGGGYTF.